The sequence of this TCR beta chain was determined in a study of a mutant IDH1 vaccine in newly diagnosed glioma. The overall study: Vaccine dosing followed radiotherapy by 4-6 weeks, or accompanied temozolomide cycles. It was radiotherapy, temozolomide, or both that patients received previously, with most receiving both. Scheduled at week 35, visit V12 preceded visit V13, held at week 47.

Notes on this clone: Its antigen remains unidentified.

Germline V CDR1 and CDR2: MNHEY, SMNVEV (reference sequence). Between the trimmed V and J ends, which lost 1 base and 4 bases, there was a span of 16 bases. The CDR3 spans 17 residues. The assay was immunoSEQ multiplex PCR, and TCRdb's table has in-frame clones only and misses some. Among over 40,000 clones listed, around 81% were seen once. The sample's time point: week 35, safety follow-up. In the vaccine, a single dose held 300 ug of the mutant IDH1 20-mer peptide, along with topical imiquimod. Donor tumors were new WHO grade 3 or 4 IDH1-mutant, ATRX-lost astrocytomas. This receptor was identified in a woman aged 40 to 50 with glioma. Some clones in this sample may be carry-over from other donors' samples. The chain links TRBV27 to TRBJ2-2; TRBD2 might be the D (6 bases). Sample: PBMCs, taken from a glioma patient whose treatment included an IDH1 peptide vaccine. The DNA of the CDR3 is TGTGCCAGCAGTTTATACGGGAGTACTACCTCCACCGGGGAGCTGTTTTTT. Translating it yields CASSLYGSTTSTGELFF.